This section outlines one TCR beta chain sequence together with its context. This specimen belongs to a study of blood T cell repertoires in COVID-19. For the study at large: The study drew acute and convalescent COVID-19 samples from the United States, Italy and Spain. T cells, B-cell-depleted T cells, or PBMCs supplied cDNA or gDNA.

The authors' processing: Estimation of nucleated cell counts was performed using reference gene primer amplification. Only in-frame clones appear in the TCRdb table, and some are missing; sequencing was by immunoSEQ multiplex PCR. V, J and clone size were drawn from that table, and D and trimming were deduced from the DNA. The table lists roughly 200,000 clones, roughly 84% of them singletons. Per the germline V gene, CDR1 is KGHSH and CDR2 is LQKENI. The CDR3 spans 15 residues. Between the trimmed V and J ends, which lost 4 bases and 3 bases, there was a span of 14 bases. Sequenced: peripheral blood. This TCR derives from an elderly woman with acute or convalescent COVID-19. The chain recombines TRBV18 with TRBJ2-3; D uncertain. In DNA form, the CDR3 reads TGTGCCAGCTCACAGTTAAGCGTGTTAACAGATACGCAGTATTTT. Its protein is CASSQLSVLTDTQYF.